This T cell receptor (beta chain) was captured by sequencing in a study of early T cells in non-severe SARS-CoV-2 infection. With 4 bases clipped from V and 2 bases from J, the junction kept 24 bases outside the gene matches. Germline V lookup: CDR1 SGHTA, CDR2 FQGNSA. This CDR3 has 23 residues. The sample holds a few counts of this clonotype. TCRdb re-called the 5' RACE reads with MiXCR, one entry per CDR3 protein. Of about 17,000 distinct CDR3 sequences in the sample, approximately 4.8% were seen once. The chain combines TRBV7-2 with TRBJ2-1; 12 bases line up with TRBD2. Source material: whole blood. The receptor comes from an adult who was a healthcare worker with PCR-confirmed SARS-CoV-2 infection or an uninfected control (not recorded which). The CDR3 DNA is TGTGCCAGCAGCTCCCCGGCCGGGCTAGCGGGAGGGCCGGCCAAAGGGGCCTACAATGAGCAGTTCTTC. Translating gives CASSSPAGLAGGPAKGAYNEQFF.